This T cell receptor beta chain was sequenced for a study of blood T cells in healthy people across ages. This clonotype was recorded a few times. Its specificity is not known. General study points: Changes seen in expanded clonotypes were possibly confounded by donor CMV status left unknown.

Unmatched junction bases numbered 4, after V lost 3 bases and J lost 6 bases. Germline lookup yields CDR1 LGHNA and CDR2 YNFKEQ. The CDR3 covers 16 residues. Together with a sample-barcoded 5' primer, a J-beta primer mix was included in a second PCR lasting about 6 to 12 cycles. TCRdb reprocessed the 5' RACE reads via MiXCR and lists one record per CDR3 protein. The repertoire has approximately 900,000 distinct CDR3 sequences, 40% to 60% of them found once; the top ten carry around an eighth. The people who gave samples were healthy Caucasians from Russia, aged roughly 6 to 100. The sequenced material came from blood. The chain joins TRBV4-2 to TRBJ1-6; 11 nucleotides agree with TRBD1. The clonotype was recovered from a man in his thirties or forties in good health. The CDR3, as DNA: TGTGCCAGCAGCCAGACCGGGACAGGGGGTAATTCACCCCTCCACTTT. As protein: CASSQTGTGGNSPLHF.